This passage covers 25 T cell receptor beta chains from one sample sequenced in a study of T cell changes during pregnancy in multiple sclerosis. Here immunoSEQ multiplex PCR was the method, and the copy in TCRdb shows in-frame clones only, minus some. This repertoire shows 33,000 or so clones, more than 75% found once; its top ten account for 5% to 5.5%. The source material was peripheral blood, sampled in the third trimester of pregnancy. The receptors here all came from a female donor in good health, enrolled as a control in a pregnancy study.

The gene calls are TRBV6-4 and TRBJ2-3, with 9 bases identical to TRBD1. CDR1 is MRHNA and CDR2 is SNTAGT in the germline V gene. Unmatched junction bases numbered 5, after V lost 3 bases and J lost 7 bases. There are 14 residues in the CDR3. CDR3 region: CASSEGTGHYTQYF. The DNA for the CDR3 is TGTGCCAGCAGTGAAGGGACAGGGCATTATACGCAGTATTTT.

Comments on this clone: This CDR3 is also generated by other DNA sequences in the sample. The chain has TRBV5-1 and TRBJ2-5, with 8 nucleotides matching TRBD2. The germline CDR1 and CDR2 sequences are SGHRS and YFSETQ. The CDR3 has 15 residues. Germline trimming cut 2 bases from V and 1 base from J; bases unmatched to any gene: 4. The CDR3 loop is CASSLQRGPQETQYF. CDR3 bases: TGCGCCAGCAGCTTACAGCGGGGGCCCCAAGAGACCCAGTACTTC.

This chain links TRBV9 with TRBJ2-2, with 7 bases matching TRBD1. The CDR3 runs to 14 residues. The J segment lost 6 bases and the V segment lost 4 bases, leaving 6 bases of the junction unmatched. Germline CDR1 reads SGDLS; CDR2 reads YYNGEE. CDR3 protein: CASSPRQGSGELFF. The CDR3 nucleotides are TGTGCCAGCAGCCCCAGACAGGGATCCGGGGAGCTGTTTTTT. Complete variable domain (other parts from reference TRBV9 and TRBJ2-2): DSGVTQTPKHLITATGQRVTLRCSPRSGDLSVYWYQQSLDQGLQFLIQYYNGEERAKGNILERFSAQQFPDLHSELNLSSLELGDSALYFCASSPRQGSGELFFGEGSRLTVL.

The gene calls are TRBV9 and TRBJ1-1, with D possibly matching TRBD1 (6 bases). Germline V gives CDR1 SGDLS, CDR2 YYNGEE. The V gene lost 3 bases and the J gene lost 0 bases, with 12 bases spanning the gap. This CDR3 has 15 residues. The CDR3 sequence is CASSAGQRMNTEAFF. The CDR3 bases are TGTGCCAGCAGCGCGGGACAAAGGATGAACACTGAAGCTTTCTTT.

The rearrangement uses TRBV6-5 and TRBJ1-2; 7 positions agree with TRBD1. The CDR3 runs to 16 residues. V gave up 0 bases and J gave up 2 bases; unmatched junction bases: 6. Per germline, CDR1 MNHEY and CDR2 SVGAGI. CDR3 nucleotides: TGTGCCAGCAGTTACTCGCAGGCGACAGGGAACTATGGCTACACCTTC. Translation gives CASSYSQATGNYGYTF.

The chain is built from TRBV10-3 and TRBJ1-6; D is perhaps TRBD1 (5 bases). V was cut by 4 bases and J by 7 bases, with 11 bases left in between. From germline, CDR1 is ENHRY and CDR2 SYGVKD. This CDR3 spans 14 amino acids. CDR3 sequence (DNA): TGTGCCATCAGTGTTCAGGGTAGGAATTCACCCCTCCACTTT. Amino acids: CAISVQGRNSPLHF.

The CDR3 nucleotides are TGTGCCAGCAGTTCGACAGGGACCTATGGCTACACCTTC. It encodes CASSSTGTYGYTF. V is TRBV6-5 and J is TRBJ1-2; 7 bases map to TRBD1. The CDR3 covers 13 residues. V gave up 4 bases and J gave up 4 bases; unmatched junction bases: 3. Germline CDR1 reads MNHEY; CDR2 reads SVGAGI.

The chain couples TRBV5-1 to TRBJ2-7, with TRBD1 as a possible D gene (6 bases). V was shortened by 5 bases and J by 3 bases, with 18 bases between the two germline ends. Looked up from germline, CDR1 is SGHRS and CDR2 is YFSETQ. CDR3 length equals 15 residues. In DNA form, the CDR3 reads TGCGCCAGCAGTCCGCGCAGTCAGGGGTACTACGAGCAGTACTTC. Its protein product is CASSPRSQGYYEQYF. The full variable domain, completed using reference TRBV5-1 and TRBJ2-7, is KAGVTQTPRYLIKTRGQQVTLSCSPISGHRSVSWYQQTPGQGLQFLFEYFSETQRNKGNFPGRFSGRQFSNSRSEMNVSTLELGDSALYLCASSPRSQGYYEQYFGPGTRLTVT.

The count of this clone is one. The gene calls are TRBV9 and TRBJ2-5, with TRBD2 identical over 8 bases. This CDR3 spans 18 amino acids. The V gene end was trimmed by 3 bases and the J gene end by 3 bases; junction bases not matched to a gene: 16. From germline, CDR1 is SGDLS and CDR2 YYNGEE. Here the CDR3 reads CASSAPPHSGAGEETQYF. The CDR3 DNA follows: TGTGCCAGCAGCGCCCCCCCCCATAGCGGGGCGGGGGAAGAGACCCAGTACTTC. The whole variable domain, remainder taken from reference TRBV9 and TRBJ2-5, is DSGVTQTPKHLITATGQRVTLRCSPRSGDLSVYWYQQSLDQGLQFLIQYYNGEERAKGNILERFSAQQFPDLHSELNLSSLELGDSALYFCASSAPPHSGAGEETQYFGPGTRLLVL.

The chain employs TRBV10-2 and TRBJ1-4; a weak D match, TRBD1 (6 bases). There are 14 residues in the CDR3. Germline-derived CDR1 and CDR2 are WSHSY and SAAADI. Trimming stripped 6 bases from V and 3 bases from J, with 11 bases between. The CDR3 spells CASRADSSNEKLFF. CDR3 nucleotides: TGCGCCAGCAGGGCGGACAGTTCTAATGAAAAACTGTTTTTT.

The chain employs TRBV27 and TRBJ2-1; 14 nucleotides line up with TRBD2. The J segment lost 4 bases and the V segment lost 5 bases, leaving 7 bases of the junction unmatched. The germline V gene encodes CDR1 MNHEY and CDR2 SMNVEV (reference sequence). The CDR3 totals 17 residues. Here the CDR3 reads CASSTGTSGGVYNEQFF. In DNA form, the CDR3 reads TGTGCCAGCAGTACCGGGACTAGCGGGGGCGTATACAATGAGCAGTTCTTC.

V gene TRBV28 combines with J gene TRBJ2-3, with 11 bases that match TRBD2. Germline trimming cut 6 bases from V and 12 bases from J; bases unmatched to any gene: 14. Per germline, CDR1 MDHEN and CDR2 SYDVKM. The CDR3 runs 15 residues. The CDR3 loop reads CASSLSPDTSGGQYF. Written as DNA, the CDR3 is TGTGCCAGCAGCCTATCACCCGACACTAGCGGGGGACAGTATTTT.

This clone has only one observation. The chain uses TRBV19 and TRBJ2-7; 8 bases map to TRBD1. V lost 5 bases to trimming and J lost 1 base; unmatched junction nucleotides: 4. The CDR3 covers 14 residues. The germline CDR1 and CDR2 sequences are LNHDA and SQIVND (reference sequence). Here the CDR3 reads CASSSGTGSYEQYF. CDR3 coding DNA: TGTGCCAGTAGTTCAGGGACAGGTTCCTACGAGCAGTACTTC.

The chain joins TRBV18 to TRBJ1-6, with TRBD1 matching 8 bases. V lost 3 bases to trimming and J lost 2 bases; unmatched junction nucleotides: 9. The CDR3 is 18 amino acids. Germline CDR1 and CDR2: KGHSH and LQKENI. The CDR3 DNA reads TGTGCCAGCTCACCTTCAACAGGGGGGAGGGCCTATAATTCACCCCTCCACTTT. As protein: CASSPSTGGRAYNSPLHF.

CDR3 in DNA: TGTGCCAGCACGAGGACTAGCGACACCGGGGAGCTGTTTTTT. Residues: CASTRTSDTGELFF. The chain links TRBV6-1 to TRBJ2-2; 9 positions agree with TRBD2. The J segment lost 3 bases and the V segment lost 7 bases, leaving 3 bases of the junction unmatched. The germline V gene has CDR1 MNHNS and CDR2 SASEGT. The CDR3 covers 14 residues.

The chain links TRBV6-5 to TRBJ1-3; TRBD1 matches at 9 bases. J lost 2 bases, V lost 2 bases, and 1 base had no gene match. The V gene's germline CDR1 is MNHEY and CDR2 SVGAGI. The CDR3 extends over 15 amino acids. CDR3 coding DNA: TGTGCCAGCAGTTACGGACAGGGGACTGGAAACACCATATATTTT. This translates into CASSYGQGTGNTIYF.

This clone has only one observation. The rearrangement links TRBV5-1 to TRBJ1-6; TRBD1 might be the D (5 bases). The CDR3 is 17 amino acids. CDR1 is SGHRS and CDR2 is YFSETQ in the germline V gene. The V and J ends lost 4 bases and 9 bases respectively, with 23 bases between them. The CDR3 DNA reads as TGCGCCAGCAGCCGTGTGACCGGGACTGACCATTCTTCACCCCTCCACTTT. Protein: CASSRVTGTDHSSPLHF.

V usage is TRBV15 and J usage is TRBJ2-2, with D hard to call. Looked up from germline, CDR1 is LNHNV and CDR2 is YYDKDF (reference sequence). V was trimmed by 3 bases and J by 3 bases, leaving 14 bases between them. CDR3 length equals 16 residues. The CDR3 DNA is TGTGCCACCAGCAGTGACGATCTCGAGGACACCGGGGAGCTGTTTTTT. It is translated as CATSSDDLEDTGELFF.

The V gene is TRBV25-1, the J gene TRBJ1-2, with a weak D call TRBD1 (6 bases). The V gene's germline CDR1 is MGHDK and CDR2 SYGVNS. The CDR3 consists of 15 residues. V lost 1 base and J lost 7, with 16 bases in between. The CDR3 DNA sequence: TGTGCCAGCAGTGAATTAGGGGGGGGACTGTTTGGCTACACCTTC. This sequence encodes CASSELGGGLFGYTF.

This clone appeared a single time. The V and J genes are TRBV7-3 and TRBJ1-2; D call uncertain. Germline-derived CDR1 and CDR2 are SGHTA and FQGTGA. V was shortened by 5 bases and J by 2 bases, with 12 bases between the two germline ends. The CDR3 spans 14 residues. The CDR3 is CASSLGVGNYGYTF. DNA of the CDR3: TGTGCCAGCAGCCTCGGGGTGGGGAACTATGGCTACACCTTC.

The J gene is TRBJ2-7, the V gene TRBV9; maybe TRBD2 (6 bases). The V and J ends lost 4 bases and 2 bases respectively, with 13 bases between them. CDR3 size: 14 residues. Germline loops: CDR1 SGDLS, CDR2 YYNGEE. CDR3 sequence (DNA): TGTGCCAGCAGCCCCACGGGAGACACCTACGAGCAGTACTTC. This translates into CASSPTGDTYEQYF.

Only one count was recorded for this clone. The V call is TRBV2, the J call TRBJ1-6, with TRBD1 as a possible D gene (5 bases). Between the trimmed V and J ends, which lost 5 bases and 0 bases, there was a span of 11 bases. The CDR3 is 16 residues long. Germline lookup yields CDR1 SNHLY and CDR2 FYNNEI. CDR3 sequence (DNA): TGTGCCAGCAGTCGGACATTGAGCTCCTATAATTCACCCCTCCACTTT. Amino acid sequence: CASSRTLSSYNSPLHF.

V usage is TRBV29-1 and J usage is TRBJ1-2, with TRBD1 as a possible D gene (5 bases). V was shortened by 3 bases and J by 4 bases, with 15 bases between the two germline ends. Germline V lookup: CDR1 SQVTM, CDR2 ANQGSEA. This CDR3 has 14 residues. This CDR3 is CSVEEGWRSYGYTF. DNA for the CDR3: TGCAGCGTTGAGGAGGGGTGGAGGAGCTATGGCTACACCTTC.

This clone was found once. CDR3 in DNA: TGTGCCAGCAGCCGACAGACCCAGTTCTATGGCTACACCTTC. Its translation is CASSRQTQFYGYTF. This rearrangement joins TRBV5-4 to TRBJ1-2, with D maybe TRBD1 (5 bases). V gave up 4 bases and J gave up 4 bases, with 14 bases separating them. This CDR3 has 14 residues. Looked up from germline, CDR1 is SGHNT and CDR2 is YYREEE (reference sequence).

V gene TRBV9 combines with J gene TRBJ1-2, with D maybe TRBD1 (5 bases). The V gene lost 0 bases and the J gene lost 2 bases, with 14 bases spanning the gap. Germline values: CDR1 SGDLS, CDR2 YYNGEE. This CDR3 has 16 amino acids. The CDR3 sequence is CASSVGGLRKNYGYTF. Written as DNA, the CDR3 is TGTGCCAGCAGCGTAGGGGGACTCCGGAAAAACTATGGCTACACCTTC.